This T cell receptor beta chain was identified in a study of cytomegalovirus exposure and HLA in healthy donors. The PCR made use of 60 Vbeta and 13 Jbeta primers. Assay: immunoSEQ multiplex PCR; the TCRdb copy retains only in-frame clones and omits some. Of some 150,000 clones listed, roughly 84% were seen once; the top ten hold around 1.6%. Germline loops: CDR1 SEHNR, CDR2 FQNEAQ (reference sequence). This CDR3 spans 16 amino acids. The ends lost 2 bases at V and 0 bases at J; junction bases unmatched: 2. The J gene is TRBJ2-1, the V gene TRBV7-9; 9 bases line up with TRBD2. Specimen: PBMCs. The sequence derives from a woman between 18 and 29 years old in good health and CMV-seronegative. CDR3 DNA: TGTGCCAGCAGCTTAAGCGGGGGGCACTCCTACAATGAGCAGTTCTTC. Its translation: CASSLSGGHSYNEQFF.